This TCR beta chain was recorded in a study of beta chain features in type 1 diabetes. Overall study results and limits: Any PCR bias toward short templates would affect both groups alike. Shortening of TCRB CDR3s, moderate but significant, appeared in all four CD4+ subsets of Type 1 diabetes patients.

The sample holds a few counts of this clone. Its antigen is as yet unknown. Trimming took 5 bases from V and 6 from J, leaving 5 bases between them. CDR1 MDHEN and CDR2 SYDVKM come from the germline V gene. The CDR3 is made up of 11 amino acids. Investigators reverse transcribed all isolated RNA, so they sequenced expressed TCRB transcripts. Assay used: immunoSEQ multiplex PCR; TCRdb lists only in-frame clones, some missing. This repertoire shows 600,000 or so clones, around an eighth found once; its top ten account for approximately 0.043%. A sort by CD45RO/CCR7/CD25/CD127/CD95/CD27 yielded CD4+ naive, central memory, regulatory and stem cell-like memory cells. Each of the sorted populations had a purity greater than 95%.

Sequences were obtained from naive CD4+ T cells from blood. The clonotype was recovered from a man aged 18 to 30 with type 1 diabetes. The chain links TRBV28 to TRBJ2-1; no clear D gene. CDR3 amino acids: CASSPRNEQFF. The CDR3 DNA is TGTGCCAGCAGTCCTCGCAATGAGCAGTTCTTC.